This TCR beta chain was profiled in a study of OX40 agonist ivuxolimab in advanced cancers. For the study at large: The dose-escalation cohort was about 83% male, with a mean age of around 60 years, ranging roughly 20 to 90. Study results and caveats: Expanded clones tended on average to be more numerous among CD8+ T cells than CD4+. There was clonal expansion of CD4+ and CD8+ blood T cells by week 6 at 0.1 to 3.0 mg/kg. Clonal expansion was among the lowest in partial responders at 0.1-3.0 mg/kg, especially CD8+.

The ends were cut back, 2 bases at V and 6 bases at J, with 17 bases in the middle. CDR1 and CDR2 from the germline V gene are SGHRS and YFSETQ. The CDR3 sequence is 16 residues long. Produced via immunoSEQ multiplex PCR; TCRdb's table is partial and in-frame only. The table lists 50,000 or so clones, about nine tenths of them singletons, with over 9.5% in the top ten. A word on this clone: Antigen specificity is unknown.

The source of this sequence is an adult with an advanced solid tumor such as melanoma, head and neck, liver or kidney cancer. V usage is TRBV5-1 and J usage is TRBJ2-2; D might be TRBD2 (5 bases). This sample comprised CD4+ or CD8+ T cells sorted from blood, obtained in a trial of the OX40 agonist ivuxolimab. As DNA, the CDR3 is TGCGCCAGCAGCTTTGGAGGCGCCCTAGTTTCCGGGGAGCTGTTTTTT. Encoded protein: CASSFGGALVSGELFF.